The entry below describes one T cell receptor beta chain. This clonotype counts as large (0.1 to 1%). No antigen is known for it. No per-base quality is available; no much larger clone lies one base away. The data stem from a study of robustness of blood B and T cell sequencing (dated by TCRdb to 2017 to 2018). With regard to the full study: The goal of the study was to figure out the amount of peripheral blood required to reliably characterize the TCRbeta and IgG repertoires of an individual. As technical replicates, two replicate TCRbeta cDNA libraries were made from one shared RNA pool taken from a single 10 ml draw. In each of the ten independently drawn blood samples, both the TCRbeta and the IgG repertoires were quantified. Results the study describes overall, beyond this receptor: Evidence of cross-contamination, likely resulting from batch processing, was observed in one pair of TCRbeta libraries, and the UMI-sequence pairs shared between the two libraries were removed. Every single 10 ml sample contained the 1,000 most abundant TCRbeta clonotypes from the pooled draws. Because EDTA tubes had to be fractionated immediately, the use of EDTA tubes in multi-site collections was limited. When technical replicate libraries were compared, 94.8% of the top 10,000 TCRbeta clonotypes in one library also turned up in the other. The TCRbeta rarefaction curves did not fully level off, which suggests under-sequencing or many low-abundance clonotypes. When 3 or 4 tubes (about 26-40 ml blood) were combined, saturation was approached in coverage of the top 10,000 TCRbeta clonotypes. No improvement in the overlap of rare TCRbeta clonotypes was observed when tubes were pooled, implying that much larger blood volumes would be needed for rare TCRbeta clonotypes to be captured.

V is shortened by 2 bases, J by 4 bases, and the region joining them spans 14 bases. Inclusive of the bounding cysteine and phenylalanine, the CDR3 is 15 residues long. The only DNA kept is the CDR3, 45 bases in frame from the first base. The receptor library was made with PCR. The instrument was an Illumina MiSeq. cDNA was made using SMARTScribe reverse transcriptase and a 5' template-switch oligo that added a universal priming site. Each cDNA molecule was tagged by a 12-nucleotide random unique molecular identifier (UMI) carried on the template-switch oligo. During reverse transcription, TCRbeta transcripts were targeted by chain-specific reverse primers. Uracil DNA glycosylase treatment removed residual template-switch adapters, and cDNA was purified with a Qiagen MinElute kit. For the first PCR, KAPA HiFi HotStart ReadyMix was used for around 25 cycles, with amplification split across four 50 ul reactions containing step-out primers. Before further amplification, first-round PCR products were gel-purified. Illumina Nextera adapters were attached in a second roughly 8-cycle PCR, after which libraries were purified and pooled. For each TCRbeta molecule, the UMI barcode was captured by a 50-nucleotide 5' read. In the authors' own workflow: The MIGEC toolkit was used to group reads by UMI into consensus reads. Final reads were produced by merging forward and reverse consensus reads with PEAR. Identical UMI-sequence pairs shared across libraries were treated as cross-sample contamination and removed by a custom decontamination script. V(D)J assignment and CDR3 extraction were performed with MIGMAP, a wrapper around IgBLAST. TCR clonotypes were defined by identical V gene, J gene and CDR3 amino acid sequence, and CDR1 and CDR2 were left unsequenced. TCRdb handled the public reads itself, with Q25 trimming in fastp and clone calling in MiXCR, and kept productive beta chains. Records with the same CDR3 protein are collapsed into one entry carrying the most frequent genes and DNA. TCRdb assigned the V and J calls; the authors' analysis was not used. Here the sample has roughly 3,600 distinct CDR3 sequences; around half occur a single time. The ten largest make up more than 20% of the sample.

TCRbeta repertoires were measured from mRNA instead of genomic DNA, an approach that captures expressed receptors. Leukocytes from the buffy coat were collected into Trizol, and RNA was extracted using the Direct-zol RNA MiniPrep Plus kit with no cell sorting. To separate plasma, buffy coat and red blood cells, the EDTA blood tubes were centrifuged right away at 4 degrees C. Sequenced sample: peripheral blood. The TCR originated in a human donor in good health. The sequence joins TRBV12-3 or TRBV12-4 to TRBJ1-1; TRBD1 is a possible D gene, resting on 5 matching bases. The CDR3 protein: CASSLFVGESTEAFF. The DNA is TGTGCCAGCAGTTTATTCGTAGGGGAGAGCACTGAAGCTTTCTTT.